Reported below is one TCR beta chain. The CDR3 consists of 13 residues. Germline V gene lookup returns CDR1 SGHKS and CDR2 YYEKEE (reference sequence). The V gene lost 5 bases and the J gene lost 1 base, with 9 bases spanning the gap. This entry comes from a study of blood T cell repertoires in COVID-19. At the level of the study: Specimens from acute and convalescent COVID-19 originated in the United States, Italy and Spain. The analysed material was cDNA or gDNA that came from T cells, B-cell-depleted T cells, or PBMCs.

In the study's own analysis: Amplifying reference gene primers gave estimates of nucleated cell counts. Sequencing used immunoSEQ multiplex PCR; TCRdb keeps in-frame clones, though not all of them. The V and J calls and clone size come from that table; D and trimming were worked out from the DNA. Counted here are approximately 73,000 clones, roughly 87% occurring once; the ten biggest clones make up roughly 8.8%. The chain has TRBV5-5 and TRBJ2-5; D is unresolved. Material for sequencing was peripheral blood. This clonotype was obtained from a man older than 75 with acute or convalescent COVID-19. The CDR3 region is CASSLTAQETQYF. As DNA, the CDR3 is TGTGCCAGCAGTTTAACAGCCCAAGAGACCCAGTACTTC.